These T cell receptor beta chains were read from a single sample in a study of glioma-infiltrating T cells after dendritic cell vaccination. Some clones are missing from TCRdb's copy, which holds only in-frame ones; the method was immunoSEQ multiplex PCR. The profile shows approximately 1,200 clones, just over 85% of them singletons. This material consisted of tumor tissue, taken before dendritic cell vaccination. The receptors come from a human donor with glioblastoma. Both conserved end residues are part of each CDR3. A D gene is named only where the DNA matches it firmly. Clone size is given for some rows only: seen once, a few or many times, or a class if the clone is expanded.

size	D	J	V	DNA	CDR3
.	TRBD2	TRBJ2-3	TRBV28	TGTGCCAGCTCCGGTAGCGGGTTAGGAGATACGCAGTATTTT	CASSGSGLGDTQYF
.	.	TRBJ2-7	TRBV4-1	TGCGCCAGCAGCCAAGGGGGCCAGGGGTCCTTCTACGAGCAGTACTTC	CASSQGGQGSFYEQYF
.	.	TRBJ2-1	TRBV6-5	TGTGCCAGCAGTTCAGGGCTTGAGCAGTTCTTC	CASSSGLEQFF
.	.	TRBJ1-5	TRBV7-3	TGTGCCAGCAGCCTGAATCCGGGGGAGCCCCAGCATTTT	CASSLNPGEPQHF
.	TRBD1	TRBJ1-1	TRBV5-1	TGCGCCAGCAGCGCGGGACAGGGATCGGGCACTGAAGCTTTCTTT	CASSAGQGSGTEAFF
.	.	TRBJ1-4	TRBV2	TGTGCCAGATACGACCCACCAGGGAAACTGTTTTTT	CARYDPPGKLFF
.	TRBD2	TRBJ2-2	TRBV5-1	TGCGCCAGCAGCTCCTGGACTAGCGGGACGAGCACCGGGGAGCTGTTTTTT	CASSSWTSGTSTGELFF
.	.	TRBJ1-1	TRBV7-3	TGTGCCAGCAGCTTAGAGGCAAACACTGAAGCTTTCTTT	CASSLEANTEAFF
.	TRBD1	TRBJ2-7	TRBV5-1	TGCGCCAGCAGCCGGGACAGGGGAAATTCCTACGAGCAGTACTTC	CASSRDRGNSYEQYF
.	.	TRBJ2-2	TRBV6-4	TGTGCCAGCAGTCTGGAGGCGGGGAACACCGGGGAGCTGTTTTTT	CASSLEAGNTGELFF
.	.	TRBJ1-1	TRBV2	TGTGCCGGCACCCTCACCTCGCGGGGGGACACTGAAGCTTTCTTT	CAGTLTSRGDTEAFF
.	.	TRBJ1-3	TRBV4-3	TGCGCCAGCAGCCAAGATCTGGGGAGTGGAAACACCATATATTTT	CASSQDLGSGNTIYF
.	TRBD1	TRBJ1-3	TRBV5-8	TGTGCCAGCAGCTTAACCGGGACAGGCCTCTCTGGAAACACCATATATTTT	CASSLTGTGLSGNTIYF
.	.	TRBJ2-2	TRBV27	TGTGCCACCAGCCCGGGCAGGGAAAGCACCGGGGAGCTGTTTTTT	CATSPGRESTGELFF
.	.	TRBJ1-4	TRBV20-1	TGCAGCCAGGGAGGGGGTGAAAAACTGTTTTTT	CSQGGGEKLFF
.	TRBD2	TRBJ2-2	TRBV7-3	TGTGCCAGCAGGCCCGGGACTAGTACGAACACCGGGGAGCTGTTTTTT	CASRPGTSTNTGELFF
few	.	TRBJ2-3	TRBV2	TGTGCCAGCGGGCCCGAACGGCGGGAAGGGATTGATACGCAGTATTTT	CASGPERREGIDTQYF
.	TRBD1	TRBJ2-7	TRBV7-2	TGTGCCAGCAGCTTAGCCTCCGGGACAGGGTTTAACGAGCAGTACTTC	CASSLASGTGFNEQYF
.	TRBD1	TRBJ1-2	TRBV11-1	TGTGCCAGCAGCCGGAGTGCCGGGACAGACTATGGCTACACCTTC	CASSRSAGTDYGYTF
.	.	TRBJ1-3	TRBV6-1	TGTGCCAGCAGTGAAGGAGGGAAGGGGGACACCATATATTTT	CASSEGGKGDTIYF
.	TRBD2	TRBJ2-1	TRBV19	TGTGCCAGTAGTAGCGGGAGAGATTACAATGAGCAGTTCTTC	CASSSGRDYNEQFF
.	.	TRBJ2-1	TRBV29-1	TGCAGCGTTGAAGATCTTAAGACGGGGAATGAGCAGTTCTTC	CSVEDLKTGNEQFF
few	TRBD2	TRBJ2-3	TRBV7-2	TGTGCCAGCAGCTCCTGGGGGGGGATCACAGATACGCAGTATTTT	CASSSWGGITDTQYF
.	TRBD1	TRBJ1-3	TRBV7-2	TGTGGATGTGGGACAGGGGGCGTCGGAAACACCATATATTTT	CGCGTGGVGNTIYF
.	.	TRBJ2-1	TRBV9	TGTGCCAGCAGCCCGAGAGGACAGTCCCTGGGCAATGAGCAGTTCTTC	CASSPRGQSLGNEQFF
.	TRBD2	TRBJ2-7	TRBV7-2	TGTGCCAGCAGCTATCTACCCAGCGGGAGGGCTGCCTACGAGCAGTACTTC	CASSYLPSGRAAYEQYF
.	.	TRBJ2-3	TRBV2	TGTGCCAGCATCGGGGAGCGGAGTAGCACAGATACGCAGTATTTT	CASIGERSSTDTQYF
.	.	TRBJ1-2	TRBV21-1	TGTGCCAGCACGATCCTCCCGGTTCGGGGGGCCGGAGATGGCTACACCTTC	CASTILPVRGAGDGYTF
.	.	TRBJ1-1	TRBV6-1	TGTGCCAGCAGTGACAGGATGAACACTGAAGCTTTCTTT	CASSDRMNTEAFF
.	TRBD2	TRBJ2-7	TRBV30	TGTGCCTGGAGTTCCCCAAACCGGGGTAGCGGGGACTACGAGCAGTACTTC	CAWSSPNRGSGDYEQYF
.	TRBD2	TRBJ2-1	TRBV6-1	TGTGCCAGCAGGCGTTTGGCGGGAGCGATCGATGAGCAGTTCTTC	CASRRLAGAIDEQFF
.	.	TRBJ1-4	TRBV5-1	TGCGCCAGCAGCCTCGAACAGGGTGCTAATGAAAAACTGTTTTTT	CASSLEQGANEKLFF
.	TRBD2	TRBJ2-3	TRBV4-3	TGCGCCAGCAGCCAAACGTCTGGGGCTAGCGGGAGGACAGATACGCAGTATTTT	CASSQTSGASGRTDTQYF
.	TRBD2	TRBJ2-3	TRBV7-8	TGTGCCAGCAGCAGGGCTAGCGGGAGCACAGATACGCAGTATTTT	CASSRASGSTDTQYF
.	.	TRBJ1-6	TRBV27	TGTGCCAGTGGGGCCCCGGCACCCCTCCACTTT	CASGAPAPLHF
.	.	TRBJ2-3	TRBV2	TGTGCCAGTGGCGGCGAGGCAGATACGCAGTATTTT	CASGGEADTQYF
.	.	TRBJ1-1	TRBV11-1	TGTGCCAGCAGCTTAGAGGGAGCCCATGAAGCTTTCTTT	CASSLEGAHEAFF
.	.	TRBJ1-5	TRBV7-9	TGTGCCAGCAGCTTAGGCGCGGCCAATCAGCTCCAGCATTTT	CASSLGAANQLQHF
.	TRBD2	TRBJ2-1	TRBV7-2	TGTGCCAGCAGGGAGCGGGAGGGCAATGGTGAGCAGTTCTTC	CASREREGNGEQFF
.	TRBD1	TRBJ1-1	TRBV5-4	TGTGCCAGCAGCCTCCCTCAGGCAGGGGGGAACACTGAAGCTTTCTTT	CASSLPQAGGNTEAFF
.	.	TRBJ1-1	TRBV28	TGTGCCAGCAGTTCCCAGAGGGCAGTACCAATGGGGGGTTTCTTT	CASSSQRAVPMGGFF
.	TRBD1	TRBJ2-3	TRBV9	TGTGCCAGCAGCGACGGACAGGGCACAGATACGCAGTATTTT	CASSDGQGTDTQYF
.	TRBD2	TRBJ2-1	TRBV7-6	TGTGCCAGCAGCTCCTCCCCTTCTACTAGCGGGCGCTACAATGAGCAGTTCTTC	CASSSSPSTSGRYNEQFF
.	TRBD1	TRBJ2-6	TRBV27	TGTGCCACCGGGGACAGGGTGCAGGGGGCCAACGTCCTGACTTTC	CATGDRVQGANVLTF
.	.	TRBJ2-6	TRBV27	TGTGCCAGCAGTAAGGTAGGGGAAACTCCTGGGGCCAACGTCCTGACTTTC	CASSKVGETPGANVLTF